The source of this T cell receptor (beta chain) is a study of blood T cell repertoires in COVID-19. The CDR3 is 11 amino acids. The germline V gene has CDR1 LNHDA and CDR2 SQIVND (reference sequence). V shed 3 bases and J shed 12 bases, with 8 bases lying between them. Generated by immunoSEQ multiplex PCR, the TCRdb table keeps only in-frame clones and is missing some. The repertoire holds about 280,000 clones, with around 87% as singletons. The J gene is TRBJ1-4, the V gene TRBV19; D call uncertain. This TCR was recovered from a woman aged 45-59 years who had recovered from COVID-19. The sample taken for sequencing was peripheral blood. The CDR3 DNA reads as TGTGCCAGTAGTATTTTAGAGCAACTGTTTTTT. It is translated as CASSILEQLFF.